This TCR beta chain was captured in a study of Ad26.COV2.S vaccination and SARS-CoV-2 variants. Across the study: Into the muscle, Ad26.COV2.S was dosed once or twice, 56 days apart.

Regarding this clone: Its antigen is currently unknown.

The protocol was immunoSEQ multiplex PCR, while the TCRdb copy is restricted to in-frame clones and leaves out a portion. Among 330,000 or so clones, roughly nine tenths were seen once, and the ten largest hold roughly 6%. Study-level findings and limits: Breadth of non-spike TCRs did not differ between vaccinees and placebo recipients.

This CDR3 has 14 residues. Trimming took 6 bases from V and 1 from J, leaving 12 bases between them. Germline values: CDR1 MNHEY, CDR2 SMNVEV (reference sequence). Treatment reported: around 19 received Ad26.COV2.S at low or high dose, single or two shots; 5 received placebo; per-sample allocation not given. Each sample was drawn 63 days after the first injection (of vaccine or placebo). This chain uses TRBV27 with TRBJ1-1; a weak D match, TRBD1 (5 bases). The sequence was obtained from a person aged 18-65 years who received the Ad26.COV2.S COVID-19 vaccine or a placebo. The specimen was peripheral blood, collected in a trial of Ad26.COV2.S vaccine versus placebo. The CDR3 spells CASRSLGGNTEAFF. In DNA form, the CDR3 reads TGTGCCAGCAGATCATTGGGGGGGAACACTGAAGCTTTCTTT.